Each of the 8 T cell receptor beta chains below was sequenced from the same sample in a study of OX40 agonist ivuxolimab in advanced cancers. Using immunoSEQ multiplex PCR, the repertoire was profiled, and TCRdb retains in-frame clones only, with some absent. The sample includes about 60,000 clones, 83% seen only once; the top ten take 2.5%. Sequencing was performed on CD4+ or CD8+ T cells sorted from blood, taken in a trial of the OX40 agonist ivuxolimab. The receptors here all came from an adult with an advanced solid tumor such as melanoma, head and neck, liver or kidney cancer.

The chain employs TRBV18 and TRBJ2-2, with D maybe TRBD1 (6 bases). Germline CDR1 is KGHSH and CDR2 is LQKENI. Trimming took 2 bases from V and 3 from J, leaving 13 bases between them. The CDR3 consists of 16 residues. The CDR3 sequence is CASSPARGMDTGELFF. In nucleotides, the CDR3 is TGTGCCAGCTCACCAGCAAGGGGGATGGACACCGGGGAGCTGTTTTTT. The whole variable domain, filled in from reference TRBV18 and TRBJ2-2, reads NAGVMQNPRHLVRRRGQEARLRCSPMKGHSHVYWYRQLPEEGLKFMVYLQKENIIDESGMPKERFSAEFPKEGPSILRIQQVVRGDSAAYFCASSPARGMDTGELFFGEGSRLTVL.

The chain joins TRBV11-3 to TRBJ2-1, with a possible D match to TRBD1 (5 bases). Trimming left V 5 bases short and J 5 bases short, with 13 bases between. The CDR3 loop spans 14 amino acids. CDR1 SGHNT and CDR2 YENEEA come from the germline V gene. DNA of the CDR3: TGTGCCAGCAGCGCGGCAGGGCCCCACAATGAGCAGTTCTTC. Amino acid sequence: CASSAAGPHNEQFF.

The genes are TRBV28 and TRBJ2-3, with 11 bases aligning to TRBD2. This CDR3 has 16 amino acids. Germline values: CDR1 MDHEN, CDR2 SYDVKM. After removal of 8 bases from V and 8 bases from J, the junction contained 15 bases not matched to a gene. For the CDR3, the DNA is TGTGCCAGCTGTAGCGGGAGGGCCTTGGGAGGAGGTACGCAGTATTTT. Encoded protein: CASCSGRALGGGTQYF.

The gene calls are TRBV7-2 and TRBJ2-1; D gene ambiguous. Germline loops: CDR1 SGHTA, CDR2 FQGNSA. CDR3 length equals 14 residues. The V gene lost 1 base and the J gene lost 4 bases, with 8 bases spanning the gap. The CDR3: CASSLERAYNEQFF. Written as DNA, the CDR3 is TGTGCCAGCAGCTTAGAAAGAGCATACAATGAGCAGTTCTTC. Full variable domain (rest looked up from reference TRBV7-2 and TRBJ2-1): GAGVSQSPSNKVTEKGKDVELRCDPISGHTALYWYRQSLGQGLEFLIYFQGNSAPDKSGLPSDRFSAERTGGSVSTLTIQRTQQEDSAVYLCASSLERAYNEQFFGPGTRLTVL.

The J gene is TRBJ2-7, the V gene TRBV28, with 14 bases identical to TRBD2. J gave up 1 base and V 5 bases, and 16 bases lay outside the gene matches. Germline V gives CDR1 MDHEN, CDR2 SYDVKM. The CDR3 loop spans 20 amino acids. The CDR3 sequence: CASSPQGLAGARPTSYEQYF. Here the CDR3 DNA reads TGTGCCAGCAGTCCCCAGGGACTAGCGGGAGCCCGGCCAACTTCCTACGAGCAGTACTTC.

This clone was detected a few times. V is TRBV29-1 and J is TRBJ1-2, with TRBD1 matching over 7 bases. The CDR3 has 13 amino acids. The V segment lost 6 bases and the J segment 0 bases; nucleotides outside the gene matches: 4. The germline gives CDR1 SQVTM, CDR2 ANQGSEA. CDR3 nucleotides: TGCAGCGTCCGGGACAGAACTAACTATGGCTACACCTTC. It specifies CSVRDRTNYGYTF.

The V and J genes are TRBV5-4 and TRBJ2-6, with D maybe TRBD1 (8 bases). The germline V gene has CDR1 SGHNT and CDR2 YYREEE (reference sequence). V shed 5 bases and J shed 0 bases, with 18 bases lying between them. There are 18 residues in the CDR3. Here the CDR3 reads CASSSGTGGASGANVLTF. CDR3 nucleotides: TGTGCCAGCAGTTCAGGCACAGGGGGGGCCTCTGGGGCCAACGTCCTGACTTTC. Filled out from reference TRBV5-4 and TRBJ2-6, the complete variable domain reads ETGVTQSPTHLIKTRGQQVTLRCSSQSGHNTVSWYQQALGQGPQFIFQYYREEENGRGNFPPRFSGLQFPNYSSELNVNALELDDSALYLCASSSGTGGASGANVLTFGAGSRLTVL.

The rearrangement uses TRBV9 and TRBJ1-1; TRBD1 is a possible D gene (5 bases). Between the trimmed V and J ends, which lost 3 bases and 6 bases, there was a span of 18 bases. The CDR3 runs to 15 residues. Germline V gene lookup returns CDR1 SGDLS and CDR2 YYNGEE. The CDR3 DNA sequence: TGTGCCAGCAGCGCTTCCCCTGACAGCTTACCTGAAGCTTTCTTT. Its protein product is CASSASPDSLPEAFF.